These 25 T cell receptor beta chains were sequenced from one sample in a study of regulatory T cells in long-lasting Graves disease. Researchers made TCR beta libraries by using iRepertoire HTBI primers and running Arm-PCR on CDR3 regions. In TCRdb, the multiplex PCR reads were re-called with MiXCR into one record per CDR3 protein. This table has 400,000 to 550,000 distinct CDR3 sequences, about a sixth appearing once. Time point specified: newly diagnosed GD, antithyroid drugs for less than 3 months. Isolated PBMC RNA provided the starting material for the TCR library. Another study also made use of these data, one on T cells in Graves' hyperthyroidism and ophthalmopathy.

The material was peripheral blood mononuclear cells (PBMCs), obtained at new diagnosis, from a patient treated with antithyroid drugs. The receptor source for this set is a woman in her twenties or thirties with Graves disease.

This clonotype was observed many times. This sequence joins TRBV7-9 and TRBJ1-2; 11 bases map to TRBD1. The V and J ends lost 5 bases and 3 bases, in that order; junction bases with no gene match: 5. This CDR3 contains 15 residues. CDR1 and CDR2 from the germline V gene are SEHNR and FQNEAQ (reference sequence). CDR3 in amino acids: CASSHWDRGDYGYTF. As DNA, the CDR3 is TGTGCCAGCAGCCATTGGGACAGGGGGGACTATGGCTACACCTTC.

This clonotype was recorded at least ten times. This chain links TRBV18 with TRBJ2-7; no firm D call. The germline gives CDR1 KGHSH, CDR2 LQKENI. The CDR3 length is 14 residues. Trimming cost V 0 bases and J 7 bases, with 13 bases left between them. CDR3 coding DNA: TGTGCCAGCTCACCACCGGGCGCCGTCCGGGAGCAGTACTTC. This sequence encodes CASSPPGAVREQYF. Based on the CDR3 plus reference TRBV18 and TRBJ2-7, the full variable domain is NAGVMQNPRHLVRRRGQEARLRCSPMKGHSHVYWYRQLPEEGLKFMVYLQKENIIDESGMPKERFSAEFPKEGPSILRIQQVVRGDSAAYFCASSPPGAVREQYFGPGTRLTVT.

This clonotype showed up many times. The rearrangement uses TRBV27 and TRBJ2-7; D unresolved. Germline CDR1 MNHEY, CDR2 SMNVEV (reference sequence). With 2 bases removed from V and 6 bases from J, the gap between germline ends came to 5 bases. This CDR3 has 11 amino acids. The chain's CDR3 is CASSLNGEQYF. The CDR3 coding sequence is TGTGCCAGCAGTTTAAACGGCGAGCAGTACTTC.

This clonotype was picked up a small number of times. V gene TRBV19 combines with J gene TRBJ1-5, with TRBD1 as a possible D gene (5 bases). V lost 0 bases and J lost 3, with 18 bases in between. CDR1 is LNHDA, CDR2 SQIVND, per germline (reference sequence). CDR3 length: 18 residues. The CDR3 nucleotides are TGTGCCAGTAGTATAGACCCTCCGGGACGCTTGTACAATCAGCCCCAGCATTTT. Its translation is CASSIDPPGRLYNQPQHF.

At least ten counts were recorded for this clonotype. In DNA form, the CDR3 reads TGTGCCTGGAGTAGCGGGAGGCCTGGCTACAATGAGCAGTTCTTC. Translated: CAWSSGRPGYNEQFF. The genes are TRBV30 and TRBJ2-1; 9 bases align to TRBD2. Germline V lookup: CDR1 GTSNPN, CDR2 SVGIG (reference sequence). The CDR3 runs to 15 residues. J lost 3 bases, V lost 2 bases, and 5 bases had no gene match.

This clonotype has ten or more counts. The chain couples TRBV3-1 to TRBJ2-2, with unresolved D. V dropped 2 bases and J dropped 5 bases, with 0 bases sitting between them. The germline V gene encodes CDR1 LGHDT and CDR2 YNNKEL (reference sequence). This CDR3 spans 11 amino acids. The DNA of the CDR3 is TGTGCCAGCAGCCAAACCGGGGAGCTGTTTTTT. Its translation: CASSQTGELFF.

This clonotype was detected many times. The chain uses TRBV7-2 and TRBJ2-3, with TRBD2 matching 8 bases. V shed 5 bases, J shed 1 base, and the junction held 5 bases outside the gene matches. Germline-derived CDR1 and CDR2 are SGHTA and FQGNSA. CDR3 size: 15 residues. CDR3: CASSEREPRTDTQYF. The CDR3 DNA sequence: TGTGCCAGCAGCGAGCGGGAGCCTCGCACAGATACGCAGTATTTT. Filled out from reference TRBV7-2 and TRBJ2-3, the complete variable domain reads GAGVSQSPSNKVTEKGKDVELRCDPISGHTALYWYRQSLGQGLEFLIYFQGNSAPDKSGLPSDRFSAERTGGSVSTLTIQRTQQEDSAVYLCASSEREPRTDTQYFGPGTRLTVL.

The CDR3 DNA sequence: TGCAGCGTTGAGGGGCGGGAGCGAAACACCGGGGAGCTGTTTTTT. This encodes CSVEGRERNTGELFF. The chain joins TRBV29-1 to TRBJ2-2; 7 nucleotides agree with TRBD2. The CDR3 extends over 15 amino acids. Germline-derived CDR1 and CDR2 are SQVTM and ANQGSEA. J was trimmed by 2 bases and V by 3 bases; bases with no gene match: 6.

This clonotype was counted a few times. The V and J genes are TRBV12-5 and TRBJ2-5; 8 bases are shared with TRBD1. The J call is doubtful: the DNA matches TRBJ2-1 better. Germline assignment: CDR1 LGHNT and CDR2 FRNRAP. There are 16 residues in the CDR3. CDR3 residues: CASGVESGQGTNEQFF. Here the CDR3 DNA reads TGTGCTAGTGGCGTGGAATCCGGACAGGGAACAAATGAGCAGTTCTTC.

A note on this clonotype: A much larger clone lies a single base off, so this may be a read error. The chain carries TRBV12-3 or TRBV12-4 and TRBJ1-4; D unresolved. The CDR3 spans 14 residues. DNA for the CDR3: TGTGCCGGCAGTTTAACCGAGGTGGATGAAAAACTGTTTTTT. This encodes CAGSLTEVDEKLFF.

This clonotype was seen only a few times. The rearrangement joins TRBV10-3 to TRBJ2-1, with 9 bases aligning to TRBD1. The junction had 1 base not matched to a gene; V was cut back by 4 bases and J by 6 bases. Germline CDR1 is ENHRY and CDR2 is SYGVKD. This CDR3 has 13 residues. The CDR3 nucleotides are TGTGCCATCAGTGGACAGGGGGTCAATGAGCAGTTCTTC. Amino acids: CAISGQGVNEQFF.

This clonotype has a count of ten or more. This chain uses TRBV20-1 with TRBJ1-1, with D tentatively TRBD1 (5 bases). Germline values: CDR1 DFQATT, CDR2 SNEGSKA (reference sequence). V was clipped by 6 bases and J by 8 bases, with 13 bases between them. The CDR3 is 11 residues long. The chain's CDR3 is CSARRGAEAFF. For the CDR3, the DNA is TGCAGTGCGAGAAGGGGCGCCGAAGCTTTCTTT.

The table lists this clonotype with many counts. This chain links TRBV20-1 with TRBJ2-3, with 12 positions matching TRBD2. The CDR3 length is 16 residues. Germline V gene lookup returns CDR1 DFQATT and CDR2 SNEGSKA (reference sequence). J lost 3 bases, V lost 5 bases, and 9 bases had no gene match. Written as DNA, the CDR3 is TGCAGTGCTCCCTCGACTCTAGCGGGAGGGACAGATACGCAGTATTTT. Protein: CSAPSTLAGGTDTQYF.

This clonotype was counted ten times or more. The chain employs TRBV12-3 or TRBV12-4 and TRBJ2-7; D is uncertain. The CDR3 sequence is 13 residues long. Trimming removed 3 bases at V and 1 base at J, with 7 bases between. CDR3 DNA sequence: TGTGCCAGCAGTTTCGGTAGTTCCTACGAGCAGTACTTC. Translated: CASSFGSSYEQYF.

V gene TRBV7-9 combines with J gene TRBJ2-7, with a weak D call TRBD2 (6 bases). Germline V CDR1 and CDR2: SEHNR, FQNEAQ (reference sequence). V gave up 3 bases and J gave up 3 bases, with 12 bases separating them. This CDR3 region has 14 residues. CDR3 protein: CASSFAGSYYEQYF. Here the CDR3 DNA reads TGTGCCAGCAGCTTTGCGGGATCCTACTACGAGCAGTACTTC. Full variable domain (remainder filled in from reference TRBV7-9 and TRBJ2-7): DTGVSQNPRHKITKRGQNVTFRCDPISEHNRLYWYRQTLGQGPEFLTYFQNEAQLEKSRLLSDRFSAERPKGSFSTLEIQRTEQGDSAMYLCASSFAGSYYEQYFGPGTRLTVT.

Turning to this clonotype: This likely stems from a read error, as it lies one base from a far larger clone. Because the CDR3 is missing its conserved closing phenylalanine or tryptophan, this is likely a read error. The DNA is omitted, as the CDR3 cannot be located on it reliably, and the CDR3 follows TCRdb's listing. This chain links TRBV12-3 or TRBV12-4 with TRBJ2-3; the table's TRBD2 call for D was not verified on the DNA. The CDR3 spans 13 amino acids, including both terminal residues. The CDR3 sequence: CASNLAGRDEQYI.

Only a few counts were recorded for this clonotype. The CDR3 region has the DNA TGTGCCAGCAGTGTATTGGGAGTAAGTGTCCTGACTTTC. Translating gives CASSVLGVSVLTF. J is TRBJ2-6 and V is TRBV25-1; perhaps TRBD2 as D (5 bases). CDR1 and CDR2 (germline): MGHDK, SYGVNS. The CDR3 has 13 residues. The V end was cut by 4 bases, the J end by 13 bases, with 14 bases between.

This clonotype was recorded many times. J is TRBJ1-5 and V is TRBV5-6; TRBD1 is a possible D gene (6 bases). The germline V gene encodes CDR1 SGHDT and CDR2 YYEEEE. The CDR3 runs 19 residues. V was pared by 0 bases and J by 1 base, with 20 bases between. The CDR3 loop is CASSLAGQRSRASNQPQHF. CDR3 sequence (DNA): TGTGCCAGCAGCTTGGCGGGACAAAGGAGTAGAGCAAGCAATCAGCCCCAGCATTTT.

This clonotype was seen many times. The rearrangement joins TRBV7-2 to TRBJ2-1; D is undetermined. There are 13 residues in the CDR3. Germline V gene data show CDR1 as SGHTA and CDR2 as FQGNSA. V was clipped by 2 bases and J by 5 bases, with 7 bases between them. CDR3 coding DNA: TGTGCCAGCAGCTTAACCCCAGACAATGAGCAGTTCTTC. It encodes CASSLTPDNEQFF.

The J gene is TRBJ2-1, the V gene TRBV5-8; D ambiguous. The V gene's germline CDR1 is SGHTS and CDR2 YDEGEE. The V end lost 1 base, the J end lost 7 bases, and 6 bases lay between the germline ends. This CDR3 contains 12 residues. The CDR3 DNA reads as TGTGCCAGCAGCTTGCGGCGGAATGAGCAGTTCTTC. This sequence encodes CASSLRRNEQFF.

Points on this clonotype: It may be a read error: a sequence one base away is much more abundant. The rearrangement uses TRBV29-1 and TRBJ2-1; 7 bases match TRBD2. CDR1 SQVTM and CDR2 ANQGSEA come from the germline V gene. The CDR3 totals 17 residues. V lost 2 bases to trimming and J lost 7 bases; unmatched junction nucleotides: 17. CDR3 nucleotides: TGCAGCGTTGAACCCACCACCGGGGCAGGGAGGGATAATGAGCAGTTCTTC. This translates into CSVEPTTGAGRDNEQFF.

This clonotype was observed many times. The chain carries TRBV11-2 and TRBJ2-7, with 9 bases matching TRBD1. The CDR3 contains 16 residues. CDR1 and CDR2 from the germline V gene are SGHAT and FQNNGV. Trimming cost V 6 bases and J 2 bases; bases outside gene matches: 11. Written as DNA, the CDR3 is TGTGCCAGCAGGTCGCCGGGACAGGGATGGGCCTACGAGCAGTACTTC. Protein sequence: CASRSPGQGWAYEQYF.

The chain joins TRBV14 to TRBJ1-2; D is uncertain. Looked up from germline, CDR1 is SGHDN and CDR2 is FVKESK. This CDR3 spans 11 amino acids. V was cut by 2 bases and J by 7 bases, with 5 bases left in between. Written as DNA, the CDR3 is TGTGCCAGCAGCCAATTTGGTGGCTACACCTTC. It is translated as CASSQFGGYTF.

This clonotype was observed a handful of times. CDR3 amino acids: CASSPPSSGSYTDTQYF. In DNA form, the CDR3 reads TGTGCCAGCTCACCACCGTCTAGCGGCTCCTACACAGATACGCAGTATTTT. The chain couples TRBV13 to TRBJ2-3, with 7 positions matching TRBD2. The germline CDR1 and CDR2 sequences are PRHDT and FYEKMQ (reference sequence). J was trimmed by 2 bases and V by 8 bases; bases with no gene match: 16. The CDR3 length is 17 residues.

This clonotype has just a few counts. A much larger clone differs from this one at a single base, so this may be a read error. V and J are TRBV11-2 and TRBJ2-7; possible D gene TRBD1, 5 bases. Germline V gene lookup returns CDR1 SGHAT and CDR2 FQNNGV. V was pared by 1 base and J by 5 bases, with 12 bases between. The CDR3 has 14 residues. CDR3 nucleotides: TGTGCCAGCAGCTTAGGACAGTCGCTACACGAGCAGTACTTC. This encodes CASSLGQSLHEQYF. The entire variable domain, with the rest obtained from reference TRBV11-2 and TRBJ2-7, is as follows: EAGVAQSPRYKIIEKRQSVAFWCNPISGHATLYWYQQILGQGPKLLIQFQNNGVVDDSQLPKDRFSAERLKGVDSTLKIQPAKLEDSAVYLCASSLGQSLHEQYFGPGTRLTVT.